One TCR beta chain is described in this entry. The record originates from a study of cytomegalovirus exposure and HLA in healthy donors. In the PCR, 60 Vbeta and 13 Jbeta primers were used. Profiling relied on immunoSEQ multiplex PCR, and the TCRdb table lists in-frame clones only, not all of them. The sample has 200,000 to 250,000 clones, under 90% seen once. Germline CDR1 is GTSNPN and CDR2 is SVGIG (reference sequence). The CDR3 extends over 16 amino acids. The V segment lost 4 bases and the J segment 2 bases; nucleotides outside the gene matches: 11. The sequence derives from a human donor in good health. Input material: PBMCs. This chain joins TRBV30 and TRBJ1-3; the match to TRBD1 covers 7 bases. Here the CDR3 reads CAWTHLDRATGNTIYF. DNA of the CDR3: TGTGCCTGGACCCACTTAGACAGGGCCACTGGAAACACCATATATTTT.